This T cell receptor (beta chain) derives from a study of identical twins. No donor was unhealthy or non-Caucasian. Each cDNA held unique molecular identifiers, and template switching gave it a universal primer site. Each CDR3 protein is one row after TCRdb ran MiXCR on the 5' RACE reads. The table records around 1.7 million distinct CDR3 sequences, less than 35% of them present only once. Between the trimmed V and J ends, which lost 3 bases and 7 bases, there was a span of 10 bases. The CDR3 extends over 13 amino acids. The germline gives CDR1 SGDLS, CDR2 YYNGEE. The sequence derives from a newborn girl in good health. The sample taken for sequencing was cord blood. The chain is built from TRBV9 and TRBJ2-2; D is unclear. CDR3 loop: CASSAERIGELFF. CDR3 DNA: TGTGCCAGCAGCGCCGAGAGAATCGGGGAGCTGTTTTTT.